What follows are 3 T cell receptor beta chains derived from one specimen sequenced in a study of blood T cell repertoires in COVID-19. The table came from immunoSEQ multiplex PCR; TCRdb's copy has only in-frame clones and leaves some out. The sample holds 200,000 to 300,000 clones, roughly 76% seen once. Sequencing was performed on peripheral blood. The receptors derive from a woman of 80 years or more with COVID-19, enrolled during active disease.

The count of this clone is one. J is TRBJ2-2 and V is TRBV30; 8 bases align to TRBD1. After removal of 4 bases from V and 4 bases from J, the junction contained 8 bases not matched to a gene. Germline values: CDR1 GTSNPN, CDR2 SVGIG (reference sequence). This CDR3 spans 15 amino acids. CDR3 residues: CAWKGGQVGTGELFF. CDR3 DNA sequence: TGTGCCTGGAAGGGGGGACAGGTCGGCACCGGGGAGCTGTTTTTT.

The V gene is TRBV5-4, the J gene TRBJ2-7, with 11 bases fitting TRBD1. Germline CDR1 reads SGHNT; CDR2 reads YYREEE (reference sequence). V shed 2 bases, J shed 5 bases, and the junction held 3 bases outside the gene matches. This CDR3 spans 14 amino acids. The CDR3 spells CASSFGTGGDEQYF. The DNA for the CDR3 is TGTGCCAGCAGCTTTGGGACAGGGGGGGACGAGCAGTACTTC.

V is TRBV20-1 and J is TRBJ2-1; weak D call: TRBD2 (5 bases). This CDR3 spans 17 amino acids. Trimming removed 3 bases at V and 0 bases at J, with 18 bases between. Germline-derived CDR1 and CDR2 are DFQATT and SNEGSKA (reference sequence). CDR3 nucleotides: TGCAGTGCTAGTAAAGGGAGTGACAAACTCTCCTACAATGAGCAGTTCTTC. Translation: CSASKGSDKLSYNEQFF.